Sequencing of this T cell receptor beta chain was carried out in a study of human T cells and chemical hapten exposure (dated by TCRdb to the early 2020s). Study-wide context: For sensitization, 2% DPC in acetone was applied to a 2 cm by 2 cm area of upper inner arm skin. Patients additionally received weekly therapeutic DPC doses to the scalp throughout the roughly 24-week study period. Patch tests used Finn chambers with 0.01% DPC on the upper back, scored after 6 days by International Contact Dermatitis Research Group standards. The patient cohort, mostly female, included alopecia areata with under or over 50% scalp involvement, alopecia totalis and alopecia universalis. Libraries were pooled for sequencing, and variation in per-sample TCR yields was attributed mainly to small differences in library volumes within the pool. Peripheral blood TCR repertoire changes were tracked in vivo in alopecia patients during primary and secondary sensitization to the hapten diphenylcyclopropenone (DPC). Blood was sampled from patients pre-sensitization (week 0) and at 2, 6 and about 24 weeks after DPC sensitization. Around 29 alopecia patients provided blood for TCR sequencing at one to four time points (pre-sensitization, 2, 6 and 24 weeks). The full study reports these points: Patch test score was positively correlated with the number of PT1 expanded TCRs, with significance at thresholds 8, 16 and 32 but not at 4. Repeated subsampling changed both the strength of the expansion versus patch-test correlation and the threshold at which the correlation became significant. Significantly more large CDR3 similarity clusters were formed by expanded TCRs than by pre-sensitization or healthy control sets, consistent with antigen-driven responses. All patients had alopecia, a presumed autoimmune disease, so their immune response might differ from that of healthy individuals. DPC sensitization did not change the number of TCRs with a frequency above 1 in 1000, and there was no evidence of changes in global repertoire structure.

Including the terminal cysteine and phenylalanine, the CDR3 comprises 21 residues. Only the CDR3 DNA stays, 63 bases, in frame from base 1. V trim: 0 bases; J trim: 0 bases; unmatched bases: 18. CDR1 is given as DFQATT and CDR2 as SNEGSKA, both from the germline V gene (reference sequence). Libraries were made using RACE. The sequencing machine was a NextSeq 500. During library preparation, unique molecular identifiers were attached to individual cDNA molecules so that TCRs could be counted in a quantitative, reproducible way. For every blood RNA sample, sequencing covered both the TCR alpha and TCR beta chains. As for the original processing: The median number of TCRs per sample was some 100,000, ranging from about 20,000 to 750,000. V, J and CDR3 annotation of the TCR reads was performed with the Decombinator software suite. To make PS versus PT1 abundance plots, every sample was subsampled to the same number of TCRs (28,000). Expanded TCRs were defined as absent before sensitization and observed at least eight times at the 2-week time point. TCRdb's own reprocessing of the public reads used fastp at Q25 and MiXCR and kept productive beta chains. Each CDR3 protein gets just one entry, which takes the most common genes and DNA from the rows behind it. TCRdb's processing, not the authors' own work, is the source of the V and J calls. The table for this sample lists roughly 190,000 distinct CDR3 sequences; 20% to 25% of them were counted only once. Under 8.5% of the sample is held by the ten biggest clonotypes.

About this clonotype: This clone's antigen is unknown. The input lacks base qualities; no much larger clone sits a single base away.

The time point label on this specimen signifies: patch test 1, 2 weeks after DPC sensitization. The treatment or condition label here, explained by the study, means: therapeutic diphenylcyclopropenone sensitization with weekly scalp DPC. At every patch-test visit, the blood draw took place before the patch test was put on. Eligible patients were aged 18 to 70, diagnosed with alopecia, deemed suitable for DPC therapy, and excluded if pregnant. Total RNA was extracted from unfractionated whole blood collected in Tempus Blood RNA tubes. Specimen: whole blood, collected in connection with sensitization to the hapten diphenylcyclopropenone (DPC). This TCR was sampled from a woman aged 45-59 years with alopecia areata. Some clones in this sample may be carry-over from other donors' samples. The chain employs TRBV20-1 and TRBJ2-3; a stretch of 10 junction bases matches TRBD2. The CDR3 region: CSARDRSTSGSPRASTDTQYF. The sequenced DNA: TGCAGTGCTAGAGATCGGTCGACTAGCGGGTCCCCACGAGCAAGCACAGATACGCAGTATTTT.